This record concerns one TCR beta chain sequence. These data are taken from a study of blood T cells in healthy people across ages. Next came a second PCR, run for roughly 6 to 11 cycles, which used a sample-barcoded 5' primer along with a J-beta primer mix. Each CDR3 protein is one row after TCRdb ran MiXCR on the 5' RACE reads. This sample carries about 680,000 distinct CDR3 sequences, around 45% of them seen once, and the ten largest clones take under 35%. The CDR3 has 12 residues. Germline V lookup: CDR1 SQVTM, CDR2 ANQGSEA. The V end lost 4 bases, the J end lost 1 base, and 6 bases lay between the germline ends.

The rearrangement joins TRBV29-1 to TRBJ2-3; tentatively, D is TRBD1 or TRBD2 (5 bases each). The sequenced material came from blood. The clonotype was recovered from an older woman in good health. CDR3 in amino acids: CSVGDGTDTQYF. The CDR3 bases are TGCAGCGTTGGGGACGGCACAGATACGCAGTATTTT.